This T cell receptor (beta chain) came from a study of Ad26.COV2.S vaccination and SARS-CoV-2 variants. Study-level information: Each vaccinee took Ad26.COV2.S intramuscularly, once or twice 56 days apart.

This clone was counted only a few times. The antigen remains undetermined. General observations from the study: Reportedly, after vaccination the spike-specific CD8+ and CD4+ T cell responses displayed substantial breadth.

The table came from immunoSEQ multiplex PCR; TCRdb's copy has only in-frame clones and leaves some out. The table records roughly 420,000 clones, nearly 90% of them present only once. Described treatment: around 19 received Ad26.COV2.S at low or high dose, single or two shots; 5 received placebo; per-sample allocation not given. Samples analyzed were those drawn on day 63 after the first vaccine or placebo injection. Ad26 vector vaccine expressed Wuhan-strain SARS-CoV-2 spike. This material consisted of peripheral blood, taken in a trial of Ad26.COV2.S vaccine versus placebo. The origin of this receptor is a person aged 18-60 years who received the Ad26.COV2.S COVID-19 vaccine or a placebo.

The CDR3 sequence: CASSLFQPGNTIYF. The CDR3 region has the DNA TGCGCCAGCAGCTTGTTCCAGCCTGGAAACACCATATATTTT. The chain is built from TRBV5-1 and TRBJ1-3; D unclear. The V end lost 1 base, the J end lost 2 bases, and 7 bases lay between the germline ends. This CDR3 contains 14 residues. Germline assignment: CDR1 SGHRS and CDR2 YFSETQ.